This T cell receptor beta chain was retrieved from a study of glioma-infiltrating T cells after dendritic cell vaccination. TCRdb keeps only in-frame clones here, not all; method: immunoSEQ multiplex PCR. Of 85,000 to 110,000 clones listed, about four fifths are singletons. CDR3 length: 15 residues. Trimming at V came to 4 bases and at J to 7 bases, leaving 12 bases not matched to a gene. Germline V gene sequence: CDR1 LGHNA, CDR2 YSLEER. This sample comprised blood, obtained before dendritic cell vaccination. The chain couples TRBV4-3 to TRBJ1-1; TRBD1 matches at 7 bases. This clonotype was sampled from a human donor with glioblastoma. The CDR3 is CASSRWGTGAGEAFF. The CDR3 DNA is TGCGCCAGCAGCCGCTGGGGCACAGGGGCAGGTGAAGCTTTCTTT.